These 18 T cell receptor beta chains originate from one sample sequenced in a study of CD8 T cells in Susac syndrome. With random hexamers, 0.5 to 1 ug RNA was reverse transcribed. MiXCR was run by TCRdb on the immunoSEQ multiplex PCR reads, yielding one entry per CDR3 protein. This sample has about 160,000 distinct CDR3 sequences, with roughly 94% found just once. Sequenced: CD4+ T cells from PBMCs. These TCRs come from a human donor with multiple sclerosis.

There are a few counts of this clonotype. The rearrangement uses TRBV12-3 or TRBV12-4 and TRBJ1-4; the D gene is possibly TRBD1 (5 bases). This CDR3 region has 12 residues. With 3 bases removed from V and 7 bases from J, the gap between germline ends came to 6 bases. CDR3 bases: TGTGCCAGCAGTTTGAGGGGTGAAAAACTGTTTTTT. This encodes CASSLRGEKLFF.

This chain connects TRBV3-1 to TRBJ1-5; D is unresolved. V lost 2 bases and J lost 0, with 5 bases in between. The germline V gene has CDR1 LGHDT and CDR2 YNNKEL (reference sequence). The CDR3 loop spans 14 amino acids. The chain's CDR3 is CASSQSYSNQPQHF. The DNA of the CDR3 is TGTGCCAGCAGCCAAAGTTATAGCAATCAGCCCCAGCATTTT.

The chain links TRBV30 to TRBJ1-1; D ambiguous. The CDR3 totals 12 residues. Germline V gene data show CDR1 as GTSNPN and CDR2 as SVGIG (reference sequence). V shed 3 bases and J shed 5 bases, with 10 bases lying between them. The CDR3 reads CAWSEGGTEAFF. The CDR3 bases are TGTGCCTGGAGCGAGGGAGGTACTGAAGCTTTCTTT.

The rearrangement links TRBV11-2 to TRBJ2-3; the D gene is possibly TRBD2 (6 bases). CDR3 length: 16 residues. Germline CDR1 SGHAT, CDR2 FQNNGV. Trimming removed 6 bases at V and 5 bases at J, with 21 bases between. CDR3 residues: CASRQAPQRVKDTQYF. CDR3 nucleotides: TGTGCCAGCAGACAAGCCCCCCAGCGGGTGAAAGATACGCAGTATTTT.

V is TRBV7-9 and J is TRBJ1-1, with D uncertain. V lost 4 bases to trimming and J lost 5 bases, with 11 bases between them. The CDR3 runs to 13 residues. CDR1 SEHNR and CDR2 FQNEAQ come from the germline V gene (reference sequence). The CDR3 sequence: CASSSQMATEAFF. Written as DNA, the CDR3 is TGTGCCAGCAGCTCCCAGATGGCGACTGAAGCTTTCTTT.

The J gene is TRBJ2-7, the V gene TRBV29-1; TRBD1 matches 8 bases. V dropped 7 bases and J dropped 5; count of bases not matched to a gene: 19. CDR1 and CDR2 (germline): SQVTM, ANQGSEA. This CDR3 is built from 16 residues. CDR3 protein: CSALGQGGDWMDEQYF. CDR3 bases: TGCAGCGCACTCGGACAGGGAGGCGATTGGATGGACGAGCAGTACTTC.

The chain uses TRBV5-1 and TRBJ1-1, with TRBD1 as a possible D gene (5 bases). The germline V gene encodes CDR1 SGHRS and CDR2 YFSETQ. CDR3 length: 14 residues. The V end was cut by 3 bases, the J end by 0 bases, with 9 bases between. The CDR3 spells CASSSEGMNTEAFF. In DNA, the CDR3 is TGCGCCAGCAGCTCAGAGGGGATGAACACTGAAGCTTTCTTT.

The genes are TRBV20-1 and TRBJ2-2; 8 nucleotides align to TRBD1. With V trimmed by 3 bases and J by 1 base, 7 bases remained unmatched. This CDR3 is 16 amino acids long. The V gene's germline CDR1 is DFQATT and CDR2 SNEGSKA (reference sequence). The CDR3 nucleotides are TGCAGTGCTAGGACCCAGGGGGCCAGGAACACCGGGGAGCTGTTTTTT. It is translated as CSARTQGARNTGELFF.

The rearrangement uses TRBV30 and TRBJ1-2; no firm D call. The CDR3 runs to 12 residues. Germline assignment: CDR1 GTSNPN and CDR2 SVGIG (reference sequence). V was clipped by 0 bases and J by 7 bases, with 9 bases between them. The CDR3 bases are TGTGCCTGGAGTGTAGGGCTCTTTGGCTACACCTTC. It translates to CAWSVGLFGYTF.

CDR3 in DNA: TGTGCCAGCCAGGCAGGGTTGTCGAACACTGAAGCTTTCTTT. It codes for CASQAGLSNTEAFF. The rearrangement uses TRBV11-2 and TRBJ1-1; tentative D call: TRBD1 (5 bases). Germline V lookup: CDR1 SGHAT, CDR2 FQNNGV. The CDR3 runs to 14 residues. V was clipped by 8 bases and J by 1 base, with 14 bases between them.

V is TRBV18 and J is TRBJ1-1, with D possibly matching TRBD1 (6 bases). V gave up 3 bases and J gave up 5 bases, with 13 bases separating them. The germline V gene encodes CDR1 KGHSH and CDR2 LQKENI. CDR3 length equals 14 residues. The CDR3 here is CASSPIQGGTEAFF. CDR3 in DNA: TGTGCCAGCTCACCGATACAGGGAGGTACTGAAGCTTTCTTT.

V usage is TRBV4-3 and J usage is TRBJ2-2, with a weak D call TRBD2 (6 bases). The length of the CDR3 is 17 residues. With 4 bases removed from V and 0 bases from J, the gap between germline ends came to 15 bases. Germline V gene lookup returns CDR1 LGHNA and CDR2 YSLEER. CDR3 sequence: CASSPDWDSTNTGELFF. CDR3 coding DNA: TGCGCCAGCAGCCCGGATTGGGACTCCACGAACACCGGGGAGCTGTTTTTT.

V usage is TRBV20-1 and J usage is TRBJ2-1; 9 positions match TRBD2. Germline V gives CDR1 DFQATT, CDR2 SNEGSKA (reference sequence). The CDR3 consists of 15 residues. With 6 bases clipped from V and 0 bases from J, the junction kept 6 bases outside the gene matches. This CDR3 is CSAGLAQSSYNEQFF. CDR3 coding DNA: TGCAGTGCAGGACTAGCGCAGAGCTCCTACAATGAGCAGTTCTTC.

The chain joins TRBV11-2 to TRBJ1-2, with 7 bases lining up with TRBD1. The CDR3 has 14 amino acids. V dropped 3 bases and J dropped 4; count of bases not matched to a gene: 5. The germline V gene has CDR1 SGHAT and CDR2 FQNNGV. The CDR3 reads CASSFQQGSYGYTF. In DNA, the CDR3 is TGTGCCAGCAGCTTTCAACAGGGGAGCTATGGCTACACCTTC. The variable domain in full, completed from reference TRBV11-2 and TRBJ1-2, reads EAGVAQSPRYKIIEKRQSVAFWCNPISGHATLYWYQQILGQGPKLLIQFQNNGVVDDSQLPKDRFSAERLKGVDSTLKIQPAKLEDSAVYLCASSFQQGSYGYTFGSGTRLTVV.

The rearrangement uses TRBV28 and TRBJ1-2; D is undetermined. V shed 4 bases and J shed 6 bases, with 15 bases lying between them. The germline CDR1 and CDR2 sequences are MDHEN and SYDVKM. The CDR3 has 14 residues. CDR3 nucleotide sequence: TGTGCCAGCAGTTCCCCCCTTGAGGTGCATGGCTACACCTTC. This sequence encodes CASSSPLEVHGYTF.

The chain recombines TRBV29-1 with TRBJ2-1; D is uncertain. With 3 bases removed from V and 0 bases from J, the gap between germline ends came to 6 bases. The CDR3 contains 13 residues. Germline assignment: CDR1 SQVTM and CDR2 ANQGSEA. The CDR3 loop reads CSVDETSYNEQFF. CDR3 sequence (DNA): TGCAGCGTTGATGAGACCTCCTACAATGAGCAGTTCTTC.

The chain uses TRBV5-4 and TRBJ1-1; D remains unclear. Looked up from germline, CDR1 is SGHNT and CDR2 is YYREEE (reference sequence). Trimming took off 1 base at V and 1 base at J, with 11 bases between the two ends. There are 15 residues in the CDR3. Written as DNA, the CDR3 is TGTGCCAGCAGCTTGAGCACCTCCCGGAACACTGAAGCTTTCTTT. Protein sequence: CASSLSTSRNTEAFF. The full variable domain, its missing parts supplied by reference TRBV5-4 and TRBJ1-1, is ETGVTQSPTHLIKTRGQQVTLRCSSQSGHNTVSWYQQALGQGPQFIFQYYREEENGRGNFPPRFSGLQFPNYSSELNVNALELDDSALYLCASSLSTSRNTEAFFGQGTRLTVV.

In this sample, this clonotype turned up once. The J gene is TRBJ1-2, the V gene TRBV5-1; D is unresolved. Trimming stripped 2 bases from V and 8 bases from J, with 10 bases between. CDR3 length: 12 amino acids. Per germline, CDR1 SGHRS and CDR2 YFSETQ. CDR3 nucleotide sequence: TGCGCCAGCAGCTTCGAAGGGAACGGCTACACCTTC. It yields the protein CASSFEGNGYTF.